This T cell receptor (beta chain) was sequenced for a study of blood T cell repertoires in COVID-19. Study-wide context: There were acute and convalescent COVID-19 samples, and they came from the United States, Italy and Spain. Sample material is recorded as cDNA or gDNA derived from T cells, B-cell-depleted T cells, or PBMCs.

Assay used: immunoSEQ multiplex PCR; TCRdb lists only in-frame clones, some missing. The table lists about 200,000 clones, around 90% of them singletons. Trimming cost V 4 bases and J 0 bases, with 13 bases left between them. This CDR3 has 16 residues. Germline lookup yields CDR1 LNHDA and CDR2 SQIVND (reference sequence). In its sample, this clone was seen once. The specimen sequenced was peripheral blood. The sequence was obtained from a man in his sixties with COVID-19, enrolled during active disease. The chain couples TRBV19 to TRBJ1-3; D is unclear. In DNA, the CDR3 is TGTGCCAGTAGTACAGCAACCGGGGTCTCTGGAAACACCATATATTTT. This translates into CASSTATGVSGNTIYF.